This T cell receptor beta chain derives from a study of blood T cell repertoires in COVID-19. Study-wide context: Samples representing acute and convalescent COVID-19 were sourced from the United States, Italy and Spain. Sample material is recorded as cDNA or gDNA derived from T cells, B-cell-depleted T cells, or PBMCs.

The J segment lost 4 bases and the V segment lost 5 bases, leaving 7 bases of the junction unmatched. The germline V gene has CDR1 SGHTA and CDR2 FQGNSA. The CDR3 totals 15 residues. Original handling: For nucleated cells, counts were estimated from reference gene primer amplification. Sequenced by immunoSEQ multiplex PCR; TCRdb stores in-frame clones only, minus some. V and J calls and clone size are those listed in that table; D and trimming were worked out from the DNA. The data show around 250,000 clones, 70% to 90% seen once. The specimen was peripheral blood. The source of this sequence is a man aged 50 to 60 with active or convalescent COVID-19. The chain joins TRBV7-2 to TRBJ2-1; 8 bases are shared with TRBD2. DNA for the CDR3: TGTGCCAGCAGCGTTACTAGCGGACCTTACAATGAGCAGTTCTTC. It encodes CASSVTSGPYNEQFF.